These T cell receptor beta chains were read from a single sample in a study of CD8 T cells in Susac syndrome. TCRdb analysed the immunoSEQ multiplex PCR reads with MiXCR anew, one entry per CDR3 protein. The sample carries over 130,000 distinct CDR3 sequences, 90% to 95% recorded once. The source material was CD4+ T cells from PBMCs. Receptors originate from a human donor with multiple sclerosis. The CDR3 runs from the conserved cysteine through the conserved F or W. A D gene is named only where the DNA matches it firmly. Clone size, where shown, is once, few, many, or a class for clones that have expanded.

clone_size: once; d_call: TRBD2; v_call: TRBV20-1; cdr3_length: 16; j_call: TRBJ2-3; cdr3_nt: TGCAGTGCTAGTATACTAGCGGGGGGGCCCACAGATACGCAGTATTTT; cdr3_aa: CSASILAGGPTDTQYF
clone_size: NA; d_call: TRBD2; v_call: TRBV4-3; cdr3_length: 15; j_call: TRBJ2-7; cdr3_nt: TGCGCCAGCAGCCATCTGGGCGGGGGGGCCCACGAGCAGTACTTC; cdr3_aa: CASSHLGGGAHEQYF
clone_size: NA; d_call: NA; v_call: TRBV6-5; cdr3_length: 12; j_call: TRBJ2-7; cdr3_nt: TGTGCCAGCAAAGATACCACCTACGAGCAGTACTTC; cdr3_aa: CASKDTTYEQYF
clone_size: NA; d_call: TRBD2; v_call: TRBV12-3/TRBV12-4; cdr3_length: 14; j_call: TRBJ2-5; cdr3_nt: TGTGCCAGCAGTTTACTAGCGGGGCGGGAGACCCAGTACTTC; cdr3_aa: CASSLLAGRETQYF
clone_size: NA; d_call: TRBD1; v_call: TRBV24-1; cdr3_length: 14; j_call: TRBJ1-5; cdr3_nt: TGTGCCACCCAAAACAGGGGTGGCAATCAGCCCCAGCATTTT; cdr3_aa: CATQNRGGNQPQHF
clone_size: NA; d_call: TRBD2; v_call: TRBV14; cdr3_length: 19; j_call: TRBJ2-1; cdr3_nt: TGTGCCAGCAGCCAAAGAAAACTAGCGGGGGGCAGCTCCTACAATGAGCAGTTCTTC; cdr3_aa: CASSQRKLAGGSSYNEQFF
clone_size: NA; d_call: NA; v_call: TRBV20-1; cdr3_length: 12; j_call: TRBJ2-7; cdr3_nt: TGCAGTGCTCCTCAAACAGGTTACGAGCAGTACTTC; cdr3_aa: CSAPQTGYEQYF
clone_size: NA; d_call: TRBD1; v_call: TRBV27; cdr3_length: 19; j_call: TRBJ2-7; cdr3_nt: TGTGCCAGCAGTCCACCGAAAGCGGCTGGGCTGGACAGGGCCTACGAGCAGTACTTC; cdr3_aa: CASSPPKAAGLDRAYEQYF
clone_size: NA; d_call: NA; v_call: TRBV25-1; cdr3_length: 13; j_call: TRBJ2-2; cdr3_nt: TGTGCCAGTGGCCGCAAAGTTACCGGGGAGCTGTTTTTT; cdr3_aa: CASGRKVTGELFF
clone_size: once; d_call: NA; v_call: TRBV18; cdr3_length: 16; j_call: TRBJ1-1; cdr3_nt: TGTGCCAGCTCACTTCTTAAGGGCCCCCAGAACACTGAAGCTTTCTTT; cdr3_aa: CASSLLKGPQNTEAFF
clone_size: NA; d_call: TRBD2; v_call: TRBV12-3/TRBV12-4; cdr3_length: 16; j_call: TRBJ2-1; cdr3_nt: TGTGCCAGCAGGCCGACTAGCGGGGGTTCCTACAATGAGCAGTTCTTC; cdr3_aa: CASRPTSGGSYNEQFF
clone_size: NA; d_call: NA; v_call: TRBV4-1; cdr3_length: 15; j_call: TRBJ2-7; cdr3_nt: TGCGCCAGCAGCCGCATCGTTGATCCCGGGTACGAGCAGTACTTC; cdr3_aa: CASSRIVDPGYEQYF
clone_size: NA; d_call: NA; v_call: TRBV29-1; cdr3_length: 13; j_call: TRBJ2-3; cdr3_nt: TGCAGCTCAGAGTATCGCGGAGCAGATACGCAGTATTTT; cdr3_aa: CSSEYRGADTQYF
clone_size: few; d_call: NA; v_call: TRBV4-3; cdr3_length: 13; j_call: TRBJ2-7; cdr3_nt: TGCGCCAGCAGCCAAGGAGGGGGCTACGAGCAGTACTTC; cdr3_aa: CASSQGGGYEQYF
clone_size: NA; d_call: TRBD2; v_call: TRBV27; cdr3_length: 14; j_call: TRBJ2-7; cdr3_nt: TGTGCCAGCAGTCGGGCGGGGGGGACCTACGAGCAGTACTTC; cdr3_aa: CASSRAGGTYEQYF
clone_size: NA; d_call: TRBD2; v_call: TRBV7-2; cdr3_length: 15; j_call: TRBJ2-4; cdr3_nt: TGTGCCAGCAGCTTCCTTTCTAGCGGGGAAAACATTCAGTACTTC; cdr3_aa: CASSFLSSGENIQYF
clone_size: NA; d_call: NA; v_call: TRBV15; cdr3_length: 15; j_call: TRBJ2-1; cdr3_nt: TGTGCCACCAGCAGAGGCTCTACGGGGTACAATGAGCAGTTCTTC; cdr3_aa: CATSRGSTGYNEQFF
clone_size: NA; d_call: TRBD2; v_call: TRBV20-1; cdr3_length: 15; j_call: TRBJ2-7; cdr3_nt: TGCAGTGCCCCCCGGCTGGGACTAGCGGGGGTTGAGCAGTACTTC; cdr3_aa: CSAPRLGLAGVEQYF
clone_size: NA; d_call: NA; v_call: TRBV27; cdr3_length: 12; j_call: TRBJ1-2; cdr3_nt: TGTGCCAGCAAAGGGGGAGTATATGGCTACACCTTC; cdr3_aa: CASKGGVYGYTF
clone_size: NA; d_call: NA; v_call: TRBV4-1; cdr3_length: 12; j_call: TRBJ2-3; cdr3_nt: TGCGCCAGCAGCTATACAGGAGATACGCAGTATTTT; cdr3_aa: CASSYTGDTQYF
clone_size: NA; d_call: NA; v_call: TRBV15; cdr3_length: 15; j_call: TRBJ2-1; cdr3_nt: TGTGCCACCAGCAGAGATCAATCGTCTGTCAATGAGCAGTTCTTC; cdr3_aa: CATSRDQSSVNEQFF
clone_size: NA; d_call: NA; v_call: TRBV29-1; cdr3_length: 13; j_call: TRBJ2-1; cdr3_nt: TGCAGCGTTCGACGATACAGCTACAATGAGCAGTTCTTC; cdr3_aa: CSVRRYSYNEQFF
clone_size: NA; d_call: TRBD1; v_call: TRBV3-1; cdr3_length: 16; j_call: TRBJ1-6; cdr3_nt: TGTGCCAGCAGCCGAGGACAGGGGTTTTCTAATTCACCCCTCCATTTT; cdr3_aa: CASSRGQGFSNSPLHF
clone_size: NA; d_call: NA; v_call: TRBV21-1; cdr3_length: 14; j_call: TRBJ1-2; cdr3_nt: TGTGCCAGCAGCAACTCTGGACGTGGCTATGGCTACACCTTC; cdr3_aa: CASSNSGRGYGYTF
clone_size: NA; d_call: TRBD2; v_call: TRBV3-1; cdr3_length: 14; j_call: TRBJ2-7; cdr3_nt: TGTGCCAGCAGCCCGCAGGGACTAGTCTACGAGCAGTACTTC; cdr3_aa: CASSPQGLVYEQYF
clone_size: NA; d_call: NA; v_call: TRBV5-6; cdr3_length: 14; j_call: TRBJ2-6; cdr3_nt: TGTGCCAGCAGCCGAAAGACTGGGGCCAACGTCCTGACTTTC; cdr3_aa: CASSRKTGANVLTF
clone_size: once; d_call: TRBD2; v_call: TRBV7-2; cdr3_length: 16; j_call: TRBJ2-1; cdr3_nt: TGTGCCAGCAGCCGTCCGACTAGCGGGGGGGGCCATAGGCAGTTCTTC; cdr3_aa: CASSRPTSGGGHRQFF
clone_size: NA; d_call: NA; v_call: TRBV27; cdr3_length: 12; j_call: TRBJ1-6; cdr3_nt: TGTGCCAGCAGTTTGCCGGGTTCACCCCTCCACTTT; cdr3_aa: CASSLPGSPLHF
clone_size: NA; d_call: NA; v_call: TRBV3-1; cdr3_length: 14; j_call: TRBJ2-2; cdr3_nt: TGTGCCAGCAGCCAAGAACCCGCAACCGGGGAGCTGTTTTTT; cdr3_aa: CASSQEPATGELFF